The following is a T cell receptor (beta chain) sequence with its context. Using immunoSEQ multiplex PCR, the repertoire was profiled, and TCRdb retains in-frame clones only, with some absent. The data hold about 30,000 clones, with around 80% observed a single time. This specimen comes from a study of PD-L1 blockade in urothelial cancer. Study as a whole: Once treatment had started, blood was analyzed at 3 weeks (second dose) and again at 6 weeks. T cells were recovered from blood samples at a median of roughly 150,000.

V lost 6 bases to trimming and J lost 10 bases, with 19 bases between them. CDR1 and CDR2 (germline): SGHVS, FNYEAQ. The CDR3 is 14 residues long. The rearrangement links TRBV7-6 to TRBJ2-1; D is possibly TRBD2 (5 bases). The clonotype originates from a man over 45 with urothelial cancer. The sequencing here drew on PBMCs, taken around atezolizumab (anti-PD-L1) treatment. CDR3 nucleotides: TGTGCCAGCAGACAAACCCAATCTAGCATAGAGCAGTTCTTC. Translation gives CASRQTQSSIEQFF.